This T cell receptor (beta chain) was identified during a study of identical twins. Overall study findings and caveats: The abundant beta clonotypes from cord blood had fewer insertions, and memory repertoires had none of this. The study drew conclusions from cross-sectional statistical analysis, not from following the same donors.

TCRdb re-analysed the 5' RACE reads in MiXCR, keeping a single row per CDR3 protein. The sample contains just over 450,000 distinct CDR3 sequences, over 12% of which appear only once. Remarks on this clonotype: What it recognizes is unknown.

Trimming removed 2 bases from V and 4 bases from J; junction bases left unmatched: 5. The CDR3 has 14 amino acids. The germline gives CDR1 MNHEY, CDR2 SVGAGI. These data also formed part of another study, on yellow fever vaccine responses in identical twins.

Sequencing input: CD4+ T cells sorted from blood. This sequence originates from a woman aged 18-35 years in good health. The chain has TRBV6-5 and TRBJ2-7; 7 bases match TRBD1. Here the CDR3 reads CASSYIPDRYEQYF. The CDR3 nucleotides are TGTGCCAGCAGTTACATCCCGGACAGGTACGAGCAGTACTTC.